The 19 T cell receptor beta chains below all came from one sample that was sequenced in a study of blood T cell repertoires in COVID-19. TCRdb's table, derived via immunoSEQ multiplex PCR, lists solely in-frame clones and lacks some. The sample lists around 60,000 clones, around 74% occurring once. Sequencing was performed on peripheral blood. The receptors come from a woman at least 80 years old with acute or convalescent COVID-19.

This clone has only a few counts. The genes are TRBV6-5 and TRBJ1-6; 8 nucleotides line up with TRBD1. Germline trimming cut 5 bases from V and 7 bases from J; bases unmatched to any gene: 7. The CDR3 length is 15 residues. Per germline, CDR1 MNHEY and CDR2 SVGAGI. The chain's CDR3 is CASSPDRGGNSPLHF. In nucleotides, the CDR3 is TGTGCCAGCAGTCCCGACAGGGGCGGCAATTCACCCCTCCACTTT.

With regard to this clone: Other DNA sequences in the same sample also yield this CDR3. The V call is TRBV12-3 or TRBV12-4, the J call TRBJ2-7; 7 bases map to TRBD2. The junction had 2 bases not matched to a gene; V was cut back by 3 bases and J by 3 bases. The CDR3 totals 13 residues. The CDR3 sequence: CASSFGRGYEQYF. CDR3 sequence (DNA): TGTGCCAGCAGTTTTGGGAGGGGCTACGAGCAGTACTTC.

Only one count was recorded for this clone. The chain joins TRBV6-5 to TRBJ2-3, with 7 nucleotides matching TRBD2. This CDR3 has 15 residues. V shed 6 bases, J shed 0 bases, and the junction held 6 bases outside the gene matches. Germline CDR1 is MNHEY and CDR2 is SVGAGI. The CDR3 protein is CASRLSGASTDTQYF. In nucleotides, the CDR3 is TGTGCCAGCAGACTGAGCGGGGCAAGCACAGATACGCAGTATTTT.

The CDR3 region has the DNA TGCGCCAGCAACCTAGCGGGAGGTGACGAGCAGTACTTC. It specifies CASNLAGGDEQYF. This chain links TRBV10-2 with TRBJ2-7, with 11 bases aligning to TRBD2. The germline V gene has CDR1 WSHSY and CDR2 SAAADI. CDR3 length equals 13 residues. V was pared by 7 bases and J by 5 bases, with 4 bases of the junction left unmatched.

The chain couples TRBV28 to TRBJ2-7, with 8 bases aligning to TRBD1. The CDR3 length is 15 residues. Per the germline V gene, CDR1 is MDHEN and CDR2 is SYDVKM. V shed 5 bases, J shed 2 bases, and the junction held 8 bases outside the gene matches. CDR3 in DNA: TGTGCCAGCAGTCCCCCCGGGACAGGTACCTACGAGCAGTACTTC. This codes for CASSPPGTGTYEQYF.

The rearrangement links TRBV7-2 to TRBJ2-5; D may be TRBD1 (6 bases). Germline assignment: CDR1 SGHTA and CDR2 FQGNSA. V lost 2 bases and J 0 bases, leaving 13 bases between the germline ends. The CDR3 loop spans 16 amino acids. CDR3 loop: CASSLNARGNQETQYF. The DNA for the CDR3 is TGTGCCAGCAGCTTAAATGCCAGGGGAAACCAAGAGACCCAGTACTTC.

This clone occurred a few times. The chain carries TRBV5-1 and TRBJ2-1; TRBD2 aligns across 13 bases. The J segment lost 3 bases and the V segment lost 0 bases, leaving 6 bases of the junction unmatched. This CDR3 spans 18 amino acids. CDR1 is SGHRS and CDR2 is YFSETQ in the germline V gene. The CDR3 DNA reads as TGCGCCAGCAGCTTGGTCGGACTAGCGGGAGAGTTCTACAATGAGCAGTTCTTC. The encoded protein is CASSLVGLAGEFYNEQFF.

The chain has TRBV15 and TRBJ2-7; a weak D match, TRBD1 (7 bases). From germline, CDR1 is LNHNV and CDR2 YYDKDF (reference sequence). CDR3 length equals 14 residues. Between the trimmed V and J ends, which lost 5 bases and 3 bases, there was a span of 14 bases. In nucleotides, the CDR3 is TGTGCCACCAGCTTAGGAGGGGACAGCTACGAGCAGTACTTC. Its translation: CATSLGGDSYEQYF. Together with reference TRBV15 and TRBJ2-7, the CDR3 gives the full variable domain: DAMVIQNPRYQVTQFGKPVTLSCSQTLNHNVMYWYQQKSSQAPKLLFHYYDKDFNNEADTPDNFQSRRPNTSFCFLDIRSPGLGDTAMYLCATSLGGDSYEQYFGPGTRLTVT.

The chain employs TRBV6-1 and TRBJ2-1; maybe TRBD2 (6 bases). V lost 3 bases and J lost 0, with 18 bases in between. The germline gives CDR1 MNHNS, CDR2 SASEGT. The length of the CDR3 is 18 residues. The CDR3 DNA reads TGTGCCAGCAGTGAGGGTGAAGGGAGGAGGCGCTCCTACAATGAGCAGTTCTTC. Residues: CASSEGEGRRRSYNEQFF.

The chain joins TRBV30 to TRBJ1-4, with TRBD1 matching 8 bases. The CDR3 is made up of 15 amino acids. Germline V gene data show CDR1 as GTSNPN and CDR2 as SVGIG (reference sequence). The V and J ends lost 4 bases and 5 bases, in that order; junction bases with no gene match: 9. The CDR3 region is CAWTNGDRRNEKLFF. The CDR3 DNA reads as TGTGCCTGGACCAATGGGGACAGGAGAAATGAAAAACTGTTTTTT.

The J gene is TRBJ2-3, the V gene TRBV3-1 (or the pseudogene TRBV3-2); 10 bases match TRBD2. The germline V gene has CDR1 LGHDT and CDR2 YNNKEL (reference sequence). The length of the CDR3 is 18 residues. Germline trimming cut 4 bases from V and 3 bases from J; bases unmatched to any gene: 13. In nucleotides, the CDR3 is TGTGCCAGCAGCCCGGAACCTAGCGGGAGCATAGGAACAGATACGCAGTATTTT. Translating it yields CASSPEPSGSIGTDTQYF.

The V call is TRBV19, the J call TRBJ2-3, with TRBD1 matching over 8 bases. The length of the CDR3 is 17 residues. J lost 0 bases, V lost 5 bases, and 10 bases had no gene match. The germline V gene has CDR1 LNHDA and CDR2 SQIVND (reference sequence). The CDR3 DNA follows: TGTGCCAGTAGTTGGGGACAGGTGAGGACTAGCACAGATACGCAGTATTTT. This gives the protein CASSWGQVRTSTDTQYF.

This rearrangement joins TRBV20-1 to TRBJ2-3, with 11 bases matching TRBD2. CDR1 is DFQATT and CDR2 is SNEGSKA in the germline V gene (reference sequence). This CDR3 has 16 amino acids. The V gene end was trimmed by 3 bases and the J gene end by 0 bases; junction bases not matched to a gene: 5. CDR3 protein: CSASMRTSGSTDTQYF. The DNA of the CDR3 is TGCAGTGCTAGTATGCGGACTAGCGGGAGCACAGATACGCAGTATTTT.

The chain couples TRBV4-3 to TRBJ2-6, with a weak D call TRBD2 (6 bases). In germline, CDR1 is LGHNA, CDR2 YSLEER. This CDR3 has 14 residues. The V end lost 4 bases, the J end lost 3 bases, and 7 bases lay between the germline ends. This CDR3 is CASSLGGGANVLTF. The CDR3 coding sequence is TGCGCCAGCAGCCTGGGGGGTGGGGCCAACGTCCTGACTTTC.

This clone came up a few times. The chain recombines TRBV9 with TRBJ2-2; 8 nucleotides line up with TRBD1. Trimming removed 2 bases from V and 4 bases from J; junction bases left unmatched: 4. The CDR3 is 15 residues long. Germline V gene sequence: CDR1 SGDLS, CDR2 YYNGEE. The CDR3 loop is CASSVQGALTGELFF. CDR3 DNA: TGTGCCAGCAGCGTTCAGGGGGCCCTCACCGGGGAGCTGTTTTTT.

About this clone itself: The same CDR3 can be traced to other DNA sequences in this sample. The CDR3, as DNA: TGTGCCAGCTCACCCGGGAGGGCGGAGACCCAGTACTTC. This codes for CASSPGRAETQYF. The chain is built from TRBV18 and TRBJ2-5; 8 bases line up with TRBD2. The CDR3 length is 13 residues. V lost 3 bases to trimming and J lost 5 bases; unmatched junction nucleotides: 2. Germline-derived CDR1 and CDR2 are KGHSH and LQKENI. The full variable domain, rest sourced from reference TRBV18 and TRBJ2-5, is NAGVMQNPRHLVRRRGQEARLRCSPMKGHSHVYWYRQLPEEGLKFMVYLQKENIIDESGMPKERFSAEFPKEGPSILRIQQVVRGDSAAYFCASSPGRAETQYFGPGTRLLVL.

The V call is TRBV7-9, the J call TRBJ2-3; tentatively, D is TRBD2 (5 bases). The CDR3 is made up of 14 amino acids. The germline V gene has CDR1 SEHNR and CDR2 FQNEAQ (reference sequence). V was shortened by 10 bases and J by 0 bases, with 14 bases between the two germline ends. CDR3 region: CATSTRLSTDTQYF. CDR3 nucleotide sequence: TGTGCCACTTCCACTAGGTTAAGCACAGATACGCAGTATTTT.

The rearrangement uses TRBV5-1 and TRBJ2-1, with unresolved D. This CDR3 is 15 amino acids long. CDR1 and CDR2 from the germline V gene are SGHRS and YFSETQ. Deletions cut 2 bases from V and 1 base from J, with 10 bases between. CDR3 bases: TGCGCCAGCAGCTTAACACAACCATCCTACAATGAGCAGTTCTTC. Its protein is CASSLTQPSYNEQFF. Using reference TRBV5-1 and TRBJ2-1 for the parts outside the CDR3, the full variable domain is KAGVTQTPRYLIKTRGQQVTLSCSPISGHRSVSWYQQTPGQGLQFLFEYFSETQRNKGNFPGRFSGRQFSNSRSEMNVSTLELGDSALYLCASSLTQPSYNEQFFGPGTRLTVL.

The table lists this clone with a count of one. This chain links TRBV9 with TRBJ2-7; TRBD2 matches 10 bases. V shed 2 bases, J shed 4 bases, and the junction held 0 bases outside the gene matches. The germline V gene has CDR1 SGDLS and CDR2 YYNGEE. The CDR3 contains 13 residues. Here the CDR3 reads CASSVTSGYEQYF. CDR3 coding DNA: TGTGCCAGCAGCGTGACTAGCGGGTACGAGCAGTACTTC. Supplemented by reference TRBV9 and TRBJ2-7, the full variable domain reads DSGVTQTPKHLITATGQRVTLRCSPRSGDLSVYWYQQSLDQGLQFLIQYYNGEERAKGNILERFSAQQFPDLHSELNLSSLELGDSALYFCASSVTSGYEQYFGPGTRLTVT.